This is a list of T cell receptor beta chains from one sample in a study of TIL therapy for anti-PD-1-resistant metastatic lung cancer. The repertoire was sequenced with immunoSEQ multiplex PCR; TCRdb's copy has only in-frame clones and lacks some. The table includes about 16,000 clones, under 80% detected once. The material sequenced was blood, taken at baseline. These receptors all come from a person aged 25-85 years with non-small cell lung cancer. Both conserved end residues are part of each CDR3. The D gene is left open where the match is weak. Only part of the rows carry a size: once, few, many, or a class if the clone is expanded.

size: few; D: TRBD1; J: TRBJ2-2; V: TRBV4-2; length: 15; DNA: TGTGCCAGCAGCCCCGGGACAGGGGACACCGGGGAGCTGTTTTTT; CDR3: CASSPGTGDTGELFF
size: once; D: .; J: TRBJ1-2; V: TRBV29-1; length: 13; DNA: TGCAGCGCCCACGGGGGGGTTAACTATGGCTACACCTTC; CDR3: CSAHGGVNYGYTF
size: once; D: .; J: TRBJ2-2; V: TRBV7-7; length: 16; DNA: TGTGCCAGCAGCTACGGGGTTACAGAATACACCGGGGAGCTGTTTTTT; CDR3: CASSYGVTEYTGELFF
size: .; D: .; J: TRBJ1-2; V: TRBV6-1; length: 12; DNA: TGTCCCCTCGGGGGGGGCGACTATGGCTACACCTTC; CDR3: CPLGGGDYGYTF
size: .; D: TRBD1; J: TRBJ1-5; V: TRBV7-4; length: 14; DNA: TGTGCCAGCAGCTTGAAGGGGGCGAATCAGCCCCAGCATTTT; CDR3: CASSLKGANQPQHF
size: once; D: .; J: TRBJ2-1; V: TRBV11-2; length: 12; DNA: TGTGCCAGCAGCTTAGTTGGGAATGAGCAGTTCTTC; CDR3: CASSLVGNEQFF
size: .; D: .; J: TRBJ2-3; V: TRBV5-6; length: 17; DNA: TGTGCCAGCAGCTTGGCTGGGGGGGGCCGATTAGGAGATACGCAGTATTTT; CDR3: CASSLAGGGRLGDTQYF
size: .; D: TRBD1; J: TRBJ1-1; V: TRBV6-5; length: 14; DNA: TGTGCCAGCAGTTACACGACAGGGGATACTGAAGCTTTCTTT; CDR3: CASSYTTGDTEAFF
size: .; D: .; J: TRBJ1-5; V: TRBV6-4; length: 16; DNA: TGTGCCAGCAGTCCCGACGGGGGAAAGGGCAATCAGCCCCAGCATTTT; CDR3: CASSPDGGKGNQPQHF
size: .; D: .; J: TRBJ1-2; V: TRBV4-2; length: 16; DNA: TGTGCCAGCAGCCAAGATGATGGCTTCTCGGGATATGGCTACACCTTC; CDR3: CASSQDDGFSGYGYTF
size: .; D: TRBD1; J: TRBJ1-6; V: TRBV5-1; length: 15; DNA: TGCGCCAGCAGCCTTGACAGGGGGCAATACTCACCCCTCCACTTT; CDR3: CASSLDRGQYSPLHF
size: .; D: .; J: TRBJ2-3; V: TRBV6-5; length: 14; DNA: TGTGCCAGCAGTTACCTTCCGGGAACAGATACGCAGTATTTT; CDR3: CASSYLPGTDTQYF
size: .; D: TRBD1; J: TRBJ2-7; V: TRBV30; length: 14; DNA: TGTGCCTGGAGTGTACTCGGGACAGGGAACGAGCAGTACTTC; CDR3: CAWSVLGTGNEQYF
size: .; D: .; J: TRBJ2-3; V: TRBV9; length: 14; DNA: TGTGCCAGCAGCGTAGGACTTAGCACAGATACGCAGTATTTT; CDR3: CASSVGLSTDTQYF
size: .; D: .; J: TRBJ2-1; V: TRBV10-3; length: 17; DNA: TGTGCCATCAGTGACACGACCGGCGCTGGGTCCTACAATGAGCAGTTCTTC; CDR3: CAISDTTGAGSYNEQFF
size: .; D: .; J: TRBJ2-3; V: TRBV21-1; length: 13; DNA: TGTGCCAGCAGACGGTCCCCTACGGATACGCAGTATTTT; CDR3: CASRRSPTDTQYF
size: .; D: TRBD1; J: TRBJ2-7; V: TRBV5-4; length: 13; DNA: TGTGCCAGCAGCCAGATGACAGGGGGACAGCAGTACTTC; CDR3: CASSQMTGGQQYF
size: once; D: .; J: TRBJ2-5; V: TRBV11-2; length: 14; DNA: TGTGCCAGCAGCTTAGATTTTGAGGTCGAGACCCAGTACTTC; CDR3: CASSLDFEVETQYF
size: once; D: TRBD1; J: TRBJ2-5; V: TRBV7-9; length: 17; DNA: TGTGCCAGCAGCCAAAGAACGGGACAGGGCCCCTGGGCGACCCAGTACTTC; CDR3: CASSQRTGQGPWATQYF
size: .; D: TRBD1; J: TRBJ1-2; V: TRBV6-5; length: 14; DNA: TGTGCCAGCACCACGACAGGGAATGGCTATGGCTACACCTTC; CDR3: CASTTTGNGYGYTF
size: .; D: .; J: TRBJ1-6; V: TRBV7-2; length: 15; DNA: TGTGCCAGCAGCTGGAGGACAGCGCAGAATTCACCCCTCCACTTT; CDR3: CASSWRTAQNSPLHF
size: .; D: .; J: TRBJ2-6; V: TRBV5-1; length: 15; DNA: TGCGCCAGCAGCTCCCCAAGTTCTGGGGCCAACGTCCTGACTTTC; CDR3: CASSSPSSGANVLTF
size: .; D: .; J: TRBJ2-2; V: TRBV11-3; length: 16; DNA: TGTGCCAGCAGCGCTTTGGGGGGGCCGGTCACCGGGGAGCTGTTTTTT; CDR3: CASSALGGPVTGELFF
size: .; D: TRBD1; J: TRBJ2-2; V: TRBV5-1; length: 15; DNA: TGCGCCAGCTACGAGGTTCAGGGGGACACCGGGGAGCTGTTTTTT; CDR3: CASYEVQGDTGELFF
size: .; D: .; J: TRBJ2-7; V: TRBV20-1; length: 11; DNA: TGCAGTGCTAGCAAAAGCTACGAGCAGTACTTC; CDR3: CSASKSYEQYF
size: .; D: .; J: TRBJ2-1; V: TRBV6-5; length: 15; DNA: TGTGCCAGCAGGAGAGAGAGGGCCCGATCTGATGAGCAGTTCTTC; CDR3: CASRRERARSDEQFF
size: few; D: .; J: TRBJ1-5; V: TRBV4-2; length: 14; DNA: TGTGCCAGCAGCCTCGGAAGGAGCAATCAGCCCCAGCATTTT; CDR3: CASSLGRSNQPQHF
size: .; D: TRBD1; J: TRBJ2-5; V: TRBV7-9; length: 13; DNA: TGTGCCAGCAGCCGCGACAGGGAAGAGACCCAGTACTTC; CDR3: CASSRDREETQYF
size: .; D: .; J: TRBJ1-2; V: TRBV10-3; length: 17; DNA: TGTGCCATCAGTGAGTCGACGGAACTCTTAATTAACTATGGCTACACCTTC; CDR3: CAISESTELLINYGYTF
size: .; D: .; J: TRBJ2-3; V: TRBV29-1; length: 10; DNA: TGCAGCGTGTCAAGAGATACGCAGTATTTT; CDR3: CSVSRDTQYF
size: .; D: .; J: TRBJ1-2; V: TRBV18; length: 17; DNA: TGTGCCAGCTCATCAATGGGCAGGGGAAGGAAATTCTATGGCTACACCTTC; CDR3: CASSSMGRGRKFYGYTF
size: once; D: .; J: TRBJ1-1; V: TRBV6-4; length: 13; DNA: TGTGCCAGCAGTGTGATGACGAACACTGAAGCTTTCTTT; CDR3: CASSVMTNTEAFF
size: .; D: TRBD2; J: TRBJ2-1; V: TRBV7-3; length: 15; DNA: TGTGCCAGCAGCCCCTCTAGCGGCCTACAGAATGAGCAGTTCTTC; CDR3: CASSPSSGLQNEQFF
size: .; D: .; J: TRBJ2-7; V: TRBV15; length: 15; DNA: TGTGCCACCAGCAGAGACGACACCCTTAGGGGTGAGCAGTACTTC; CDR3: CATSRDDTLRGEQYF
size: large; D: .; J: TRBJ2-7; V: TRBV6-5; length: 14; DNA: TGTGCCAGCAGCCCTGCGGCTACTGACTACGAGCAGTACTTC; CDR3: CASSPAATDYEQYF
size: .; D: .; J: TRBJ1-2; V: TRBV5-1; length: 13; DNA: TGCGCCAGCAGCTTGGGTTCACTGGGGGGCTACACCTTC; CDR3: CASSLGSLGGYTF
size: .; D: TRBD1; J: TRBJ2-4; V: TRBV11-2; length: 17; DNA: TGTGCCAGCAGCTTAGAGGGGACAGGGGTCGACAAAAACATTCAGTACTTC; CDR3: CASSLEGTGVDKNIQYF
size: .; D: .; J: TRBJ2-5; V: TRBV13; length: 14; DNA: TGTGCCAGCTCTTTTAGGAGAGACCAAGAGACCCAGTACTTC; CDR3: CASSFRRDQETQYF
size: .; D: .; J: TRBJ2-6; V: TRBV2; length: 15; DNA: TGTGCCAGCACCGAGTGGGTTTCTGGGGCCAACGTCCTGACTTTC; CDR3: CASTEWVSGANVLTF
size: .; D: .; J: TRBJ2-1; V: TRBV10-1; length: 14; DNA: TGCGCCAGCAGTGCAGGTGGAGAGGTAAACGAGCAGTTCTTC; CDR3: CASSAGGEVNEQFF
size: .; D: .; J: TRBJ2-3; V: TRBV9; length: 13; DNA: TGTGCCAGCAGCGTAGAGAGCACAGATACGCAGTATTTT; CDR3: CASSVESTDTQYF
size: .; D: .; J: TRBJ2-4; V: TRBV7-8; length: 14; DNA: TGTGCCAGCAGCTTAGACACAGGGACCCAGGTTCAGTACTTC; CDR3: CASSLDTGTQVQYF
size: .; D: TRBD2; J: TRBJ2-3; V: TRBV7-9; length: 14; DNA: TGTGCCAGCAGCTTCAGCGGGGCGACAGATACGCAGTATTTT; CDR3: CASSFSGATDTQYF
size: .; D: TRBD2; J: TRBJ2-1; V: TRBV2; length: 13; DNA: TGTGCCAGCCGGGGGGACTTGGTGGGTGAGCAGTTCTTC; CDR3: CASRGDLVGEQFF
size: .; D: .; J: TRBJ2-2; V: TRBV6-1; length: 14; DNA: TGTGCCAGCAGTGAATGGGGGCGTGGCGGGGAGCTGTTTTTT; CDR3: CASSEWGRGGELFF